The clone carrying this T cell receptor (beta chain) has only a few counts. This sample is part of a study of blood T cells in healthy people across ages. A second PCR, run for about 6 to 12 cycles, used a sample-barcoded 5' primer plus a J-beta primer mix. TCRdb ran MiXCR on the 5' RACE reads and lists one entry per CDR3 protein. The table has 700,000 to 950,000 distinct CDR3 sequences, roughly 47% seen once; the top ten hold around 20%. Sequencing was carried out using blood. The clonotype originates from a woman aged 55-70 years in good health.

In DNA, the CDR3 is TGTGCCAGCAGTTACTCCCTAGCGGGGGCGAGCTCCTACGAGCAGTACTTC. Translating gives CASSYSLAGASSYEQYF. The chain recombines TRBV6-5 with TRBJ2-7; 10 nucleotides agree with TRBD2. The germline gives CDR1 MNHEY, CDR2 SVGAGI. The CDR3 spans 17 residues. With V trimmed by 0 bases and J by 0 bases, 5 bases remained unmatched.